The entry below describes one T cell receptor beta chain. This sample was taken from a study of T cells of healthy individuals. A single record per CDR3 protein comes from TCRdb applying MiXCR to the 5' RACE reads. The sample holds tens of thousands of distinct CDR3 sequences; 4% to 5.5% are singletons and the top ten take 7.5%. The CDR3 is 15 residues long. The germline V gene encodes CDR1 PRHDT and CDR2 FYEKMQ (reference sequence). Trimming removed 2 bases from V and 5 bases from J, with 12 bases in between. This TCR derives from a female donor in good health. This chain joins TRBV13 and TRBJ1-4; possible D gene TRBD1, 5 bases. In DNA, the CDR3 is TGTGCCAGCAGCTTATTTCGGGACCTAAATGAAAAACTGTTTTTT. Its translation: CASSLFRDLNEKLFF.